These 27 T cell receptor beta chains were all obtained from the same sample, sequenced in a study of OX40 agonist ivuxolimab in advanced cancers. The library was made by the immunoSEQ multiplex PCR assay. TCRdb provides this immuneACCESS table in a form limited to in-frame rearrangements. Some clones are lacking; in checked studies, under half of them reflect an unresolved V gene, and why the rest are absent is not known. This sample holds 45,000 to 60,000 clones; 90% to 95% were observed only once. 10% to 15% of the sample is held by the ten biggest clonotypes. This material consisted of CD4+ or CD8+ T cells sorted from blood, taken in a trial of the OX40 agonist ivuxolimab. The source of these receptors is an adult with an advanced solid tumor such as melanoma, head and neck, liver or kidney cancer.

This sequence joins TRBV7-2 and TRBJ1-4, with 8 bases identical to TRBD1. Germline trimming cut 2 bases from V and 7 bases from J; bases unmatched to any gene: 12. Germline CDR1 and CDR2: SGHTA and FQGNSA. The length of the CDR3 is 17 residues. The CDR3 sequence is CASSLYPFVGTGEKLFF. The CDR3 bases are TGTGCCAGCAGCTTATACCCTTTTGTCGGGACAGGTGAAAAACTGTTTTTT.

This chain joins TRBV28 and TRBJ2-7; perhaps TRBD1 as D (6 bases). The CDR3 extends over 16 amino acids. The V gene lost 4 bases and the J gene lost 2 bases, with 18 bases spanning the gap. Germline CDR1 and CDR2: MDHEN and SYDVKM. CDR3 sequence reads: CASSSKKQGFPYEQYF. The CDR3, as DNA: TGTGCCAGCAGTTCCAAAAAACAGGGATTTCCCTACGAGCAGTACTTC.

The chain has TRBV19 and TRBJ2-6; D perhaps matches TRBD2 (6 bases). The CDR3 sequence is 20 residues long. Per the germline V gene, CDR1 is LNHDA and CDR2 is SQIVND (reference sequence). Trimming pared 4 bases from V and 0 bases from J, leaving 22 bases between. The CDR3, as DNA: TGTGCCAGTAGTAACCGAAATTGGGGGGTCATGATCTCTGGGGCCAACGTCCTGACTTTC. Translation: CASSNRNWGVMISGANVLTF. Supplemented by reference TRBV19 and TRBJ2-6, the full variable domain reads DGGITQSPKYLFRKEGQNVTLSCEQNLNHDAMYWYRQDPGQGLRLIYYSQIVNDFQKGDIAEGYSVSREKKESFPLTVTSAQKNPTAFYLCASSNRNWGVMISGANVLTFGAGSRLTVL.

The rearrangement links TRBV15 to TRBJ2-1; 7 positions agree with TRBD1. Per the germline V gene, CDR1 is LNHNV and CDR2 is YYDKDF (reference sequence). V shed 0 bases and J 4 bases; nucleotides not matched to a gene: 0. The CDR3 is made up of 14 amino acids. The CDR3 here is CATSREQGYNEQFF. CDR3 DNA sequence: TGTGCCACCAGCAGAGAACAGGGGTACAATGAGCAGTTCTTC.

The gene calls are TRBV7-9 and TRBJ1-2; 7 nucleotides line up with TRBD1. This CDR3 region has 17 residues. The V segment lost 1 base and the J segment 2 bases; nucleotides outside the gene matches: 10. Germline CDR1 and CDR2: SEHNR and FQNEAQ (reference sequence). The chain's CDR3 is CASSLGLEGAPNYGYTF. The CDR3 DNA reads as TGTGCCAGCAGCTTAGGGTTGGAGGGGGCGCCGAACTATGGCTACACCTTC.

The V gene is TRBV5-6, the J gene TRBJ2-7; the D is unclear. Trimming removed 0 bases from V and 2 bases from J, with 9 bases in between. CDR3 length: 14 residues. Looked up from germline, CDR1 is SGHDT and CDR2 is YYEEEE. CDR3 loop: CASSLGHWAYEQYF. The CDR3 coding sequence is TGTGCCAGCAGCTTGGGGCATTGGGCCTACGAGCAGTACTTC.

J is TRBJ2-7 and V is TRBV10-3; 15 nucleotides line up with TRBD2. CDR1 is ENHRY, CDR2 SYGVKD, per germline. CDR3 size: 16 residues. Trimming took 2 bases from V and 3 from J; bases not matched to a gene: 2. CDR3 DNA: TGTGCCATCAGTGAGGGACTAGCGGGAGGGGGCTACGAGCAGTACTTC. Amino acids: CAISEGLAGGGYEQYF.

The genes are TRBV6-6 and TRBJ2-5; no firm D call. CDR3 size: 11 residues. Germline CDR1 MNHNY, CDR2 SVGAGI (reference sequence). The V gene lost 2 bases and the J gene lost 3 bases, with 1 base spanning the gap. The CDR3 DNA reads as TGTGCCAGCAGTTACAAAGAGACCCAGTACTTC. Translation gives CASSYKETQYF.

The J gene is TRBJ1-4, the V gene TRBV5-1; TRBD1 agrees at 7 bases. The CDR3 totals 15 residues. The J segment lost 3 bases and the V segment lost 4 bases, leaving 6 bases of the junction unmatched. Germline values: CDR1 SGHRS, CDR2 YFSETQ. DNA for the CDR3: TGCGCCAGCAGCGCCGCCGGGACAGCTAATGAAAAACTGTTTTTT. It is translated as CASSAAGTANEKLFF.

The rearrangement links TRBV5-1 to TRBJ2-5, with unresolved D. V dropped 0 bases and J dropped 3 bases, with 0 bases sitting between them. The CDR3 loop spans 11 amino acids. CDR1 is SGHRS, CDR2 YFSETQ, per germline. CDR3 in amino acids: CASSLEETQYF. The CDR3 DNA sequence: TGCGCCAGCAGCTTGGAAGAGACCCAGTACTTC.

The CDR3 protein is CASSDPQYSGNTIYF. DNA of the CDR3: TGTGCCAGCAGCGACCCTCAGTACTCTGGAAACACCATATATTTT. The chain combines TRBV9 with TRBJ1-3; D ambiguous. Germline CDR1 is SGDLS and CDR2 is YYNGEE. V shed 3 bases and J shed 0 bases, with 10 bases lying between them. The CDR3 totals 15 residues.

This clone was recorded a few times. CDR3 sequence reads: CAIQRPGSNTEAFF. The CDR3 bases are TGTGCCATCCAGAGGCCAGGGTCGAACACTGAAGCTTTCTTT. This sequence joins TRBV10-3 and TRBJ1-1; TRBD1 is a possible D gene (5 bases). The CDR3 covers 14 residues. Germline values: CDR1 ENHRY, CDR2 SYGVKD. V was cut by 8 bases and J by 1 base, with 14 bases left in between.

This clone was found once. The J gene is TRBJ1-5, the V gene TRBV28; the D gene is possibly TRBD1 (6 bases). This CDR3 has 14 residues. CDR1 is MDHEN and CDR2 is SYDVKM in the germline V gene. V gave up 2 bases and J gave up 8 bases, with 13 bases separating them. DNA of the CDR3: TGTGCCAGCAGTTTAAGGTACAGGGATGAGCCCCAGCATTTT. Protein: CASSLRYRDEPQHF.

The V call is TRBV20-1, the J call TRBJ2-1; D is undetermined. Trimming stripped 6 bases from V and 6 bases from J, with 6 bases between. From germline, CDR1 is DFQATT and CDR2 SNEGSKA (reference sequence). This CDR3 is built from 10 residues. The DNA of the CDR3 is TGCAGTGCGAACTCCAATGAGCAGTTCTTC. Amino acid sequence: CSANSNEQFF.

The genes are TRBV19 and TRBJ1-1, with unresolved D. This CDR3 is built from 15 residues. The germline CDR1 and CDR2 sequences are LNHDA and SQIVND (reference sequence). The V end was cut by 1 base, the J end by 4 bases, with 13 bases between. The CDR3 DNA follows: TGTGCCAGTAGTATAGTCGGGTCATCGGGCACTGAAGCTTTCTTT. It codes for CASSIVGSSGTEAFF. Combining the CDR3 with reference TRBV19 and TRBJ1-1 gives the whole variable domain DGGITQSPKYLFRKEGQNVTLSCEQNLNHDAMYWYRQDPGQGLRLIYYSQIVNDFQKGDIAEGYSVSREKKESFPLTVTSAQKNPTAFYLCASSIVGSSGTEAFFGQGTRLTVV.

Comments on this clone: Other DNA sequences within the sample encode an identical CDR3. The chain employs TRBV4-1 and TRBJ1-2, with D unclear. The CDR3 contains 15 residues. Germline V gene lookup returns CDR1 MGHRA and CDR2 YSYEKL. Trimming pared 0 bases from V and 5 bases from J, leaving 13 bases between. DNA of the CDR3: TGCGCCAGCAGCCAAGAAGGGCAGGATCCTTATGGCTACACCTTC. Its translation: CASSQEGQDPYGYTF.

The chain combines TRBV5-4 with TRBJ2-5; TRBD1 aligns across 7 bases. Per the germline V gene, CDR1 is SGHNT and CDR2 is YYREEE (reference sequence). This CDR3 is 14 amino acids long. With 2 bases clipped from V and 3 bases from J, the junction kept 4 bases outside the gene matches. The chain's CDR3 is CASSLSGTEETQYF. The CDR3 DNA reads TGTGCCAGCAGCTTATCCGGGACAGAAGAGACCCAGTACTTC.

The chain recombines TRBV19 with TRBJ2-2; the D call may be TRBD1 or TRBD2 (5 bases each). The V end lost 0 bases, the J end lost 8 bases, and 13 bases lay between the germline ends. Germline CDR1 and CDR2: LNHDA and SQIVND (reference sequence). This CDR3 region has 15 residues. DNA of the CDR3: TGTGCCAGTAGTATAGATCGGGGACGTAGAGGGGAGCTGTTTTTT. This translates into CASSIDRGRRGELFF.

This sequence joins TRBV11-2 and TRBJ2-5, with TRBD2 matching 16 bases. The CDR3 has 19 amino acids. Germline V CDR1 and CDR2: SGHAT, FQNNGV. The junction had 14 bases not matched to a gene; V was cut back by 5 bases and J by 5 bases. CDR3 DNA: TGTGCCAGCAGCCGCTACCTTGGGACTAGCGGGGGGGCCAGGGAGACCCAGTACTTC. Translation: CASSRYLGTSGGARETQYF.

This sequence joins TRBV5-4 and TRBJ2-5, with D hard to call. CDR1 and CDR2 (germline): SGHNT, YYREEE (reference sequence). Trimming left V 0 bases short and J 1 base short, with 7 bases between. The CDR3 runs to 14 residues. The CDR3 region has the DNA TGTGCCAGCAGCTTGGGGGGATCCCAAGAGACCCAGTACTTC. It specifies CASSLGGSQETQYF.

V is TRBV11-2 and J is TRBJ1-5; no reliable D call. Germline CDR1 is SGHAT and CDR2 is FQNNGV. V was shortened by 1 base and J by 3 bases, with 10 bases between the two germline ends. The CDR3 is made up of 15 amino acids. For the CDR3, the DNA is TGTGCCAGCAGCTTAGGACTACAGAACAATCAGCCCCAGCATTTT. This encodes CASSLGLQNNQPQHF.

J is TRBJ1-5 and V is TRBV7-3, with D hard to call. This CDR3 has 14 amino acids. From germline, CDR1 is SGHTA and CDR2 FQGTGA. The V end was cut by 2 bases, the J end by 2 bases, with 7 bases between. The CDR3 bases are TGTGCCAGCAGCTTAGTGGGTCGCAATCAGCCCCAGCATTTT. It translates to CASSLVGRNQPQHF.

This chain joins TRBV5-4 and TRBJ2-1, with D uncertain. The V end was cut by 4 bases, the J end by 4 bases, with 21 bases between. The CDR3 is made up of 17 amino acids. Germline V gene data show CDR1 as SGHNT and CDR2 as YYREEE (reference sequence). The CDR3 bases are TGTGCCAGCAGCAAGGCCGGAATTGGGCTTTCATACAATGAGCAGTTCTTC. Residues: CASSKAGIGLSYNEQFF.

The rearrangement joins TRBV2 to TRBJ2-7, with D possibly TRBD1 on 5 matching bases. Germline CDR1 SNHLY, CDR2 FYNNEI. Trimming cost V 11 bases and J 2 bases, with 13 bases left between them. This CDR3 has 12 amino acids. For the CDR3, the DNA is TGTGCCGGTGGAAAGGGGCCCTACGAGCAGTACTTC. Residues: CAGGKGPYEQYF.

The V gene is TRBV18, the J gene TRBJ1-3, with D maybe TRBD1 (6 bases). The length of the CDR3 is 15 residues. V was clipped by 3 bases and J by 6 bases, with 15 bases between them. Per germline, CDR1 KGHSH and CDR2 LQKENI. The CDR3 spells CASSPMNRVENTIYF. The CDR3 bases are TGTGCCAGCTCACCGATGAACAGGGTTGAAAACACCATATATTTT.

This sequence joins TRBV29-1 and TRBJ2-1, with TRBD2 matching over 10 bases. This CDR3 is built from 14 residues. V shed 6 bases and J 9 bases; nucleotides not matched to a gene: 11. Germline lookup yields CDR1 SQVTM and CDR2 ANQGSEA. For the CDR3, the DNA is TGCAGCGTAACTAGCGGGACGGCTCTTGGTGAGCAGTTCTTC. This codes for CSVTSGTALGEQFF.

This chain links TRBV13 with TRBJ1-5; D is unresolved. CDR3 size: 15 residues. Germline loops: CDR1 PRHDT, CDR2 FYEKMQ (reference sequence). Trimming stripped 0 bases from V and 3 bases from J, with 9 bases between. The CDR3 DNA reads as TGTGCCAGCAGCTTAGGAACGGCTTTCAATCAGCCCCAGCATTTT. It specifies CASSLGTAFNQPQHF. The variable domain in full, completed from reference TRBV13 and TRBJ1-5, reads AAGVIQSPRHLIKEKRETATLKCYPIPRHDTVYWYQQGPGQDPQFLISFYEKMQSDKGSIPDRFSAQQFSDYHSELNMSSLELGDSALYFCASSLGTAFNQPQHFGDGTRLSIL.